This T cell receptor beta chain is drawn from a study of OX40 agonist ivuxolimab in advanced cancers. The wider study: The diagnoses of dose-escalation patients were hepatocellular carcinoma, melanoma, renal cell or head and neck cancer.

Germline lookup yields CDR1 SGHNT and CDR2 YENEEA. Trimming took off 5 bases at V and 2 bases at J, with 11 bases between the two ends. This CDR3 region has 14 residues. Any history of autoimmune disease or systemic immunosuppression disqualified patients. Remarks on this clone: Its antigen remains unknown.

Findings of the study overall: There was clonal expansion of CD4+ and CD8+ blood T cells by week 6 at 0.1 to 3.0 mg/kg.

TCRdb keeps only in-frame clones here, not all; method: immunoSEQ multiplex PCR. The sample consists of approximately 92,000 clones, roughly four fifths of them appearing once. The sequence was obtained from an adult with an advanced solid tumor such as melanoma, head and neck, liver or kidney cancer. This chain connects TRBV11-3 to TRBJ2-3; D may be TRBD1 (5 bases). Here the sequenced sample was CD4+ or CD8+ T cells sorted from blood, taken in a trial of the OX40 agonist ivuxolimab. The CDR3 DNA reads TGTGCCAGCAGCAGAACAGGACCCACAGATACGCAGTATTTT. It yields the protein CASSRTGPTDTQYF.